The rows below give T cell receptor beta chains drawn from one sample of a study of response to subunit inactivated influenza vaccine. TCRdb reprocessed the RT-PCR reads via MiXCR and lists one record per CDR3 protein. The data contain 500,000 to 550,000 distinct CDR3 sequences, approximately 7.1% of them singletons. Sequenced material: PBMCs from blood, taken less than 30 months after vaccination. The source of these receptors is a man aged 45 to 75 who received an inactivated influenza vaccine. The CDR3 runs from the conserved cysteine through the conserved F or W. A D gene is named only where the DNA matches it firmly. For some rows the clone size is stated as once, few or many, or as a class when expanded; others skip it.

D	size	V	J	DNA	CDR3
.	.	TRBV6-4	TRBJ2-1	TGTGCCAGCAGTGACTCTGAGCGCGATGAGCAGTTCTTC	CASSDSERDEQFF
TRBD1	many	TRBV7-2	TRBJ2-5	TGTGCCAGCAGCACATCCACAGGGGCCTGGTACCAAGAGACCCAGTACTTC	CASSTSTGAWYQETQYF
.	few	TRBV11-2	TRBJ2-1	TGTGCCAGCAGCGCTTATAGGGGCATCTCCTACAATGAGCAGTTCTTC	CASSAYRGISYNEQFF
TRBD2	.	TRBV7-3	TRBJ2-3	TGTGCCAGCAGCTTAGGGTACCTGACTAGCGGTAGCACAGATACGCAGTATTTT	CASSLGYLTSGSTDTQYF
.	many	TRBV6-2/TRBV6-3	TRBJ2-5	TGTGCCAGCAGTAGAACTAGTGGCGAGACCCAGTACTTC	CASSRTSGETQYF
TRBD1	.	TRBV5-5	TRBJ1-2	TGTGCCAGCAGCTGGGACAGGGGGAAGTCTGGCTACACCTTC	CASSWDRGKSGYTF
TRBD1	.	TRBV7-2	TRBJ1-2	TGTGCCAGCAGCTCGTCCGGGACAGGGGTCGTCTATGGCTACACCTTC	CASSSSGTGVVYGYTF
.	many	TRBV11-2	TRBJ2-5	TGTGCCAGCAGCACTTTAGGGGGGGAGACCCAGTACTTC	CASSTLGGETQYF
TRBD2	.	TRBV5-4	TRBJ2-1	TGTGCCAGCAGCCGAGGGACTAGCGGGACCTACAATGAGCAGTTCTTC	CASSRGTSGTYNEQFF
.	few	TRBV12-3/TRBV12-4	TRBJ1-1	TGTGCCAGCAGTTTACAGGGGAGAGCTTTCTTT	CASSLQGRAFF
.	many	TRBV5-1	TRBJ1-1	TGCGCCAGCAGCTTGGAGGGCCCGAACACTGAAGCTTTCTTT	CASSLEGPNTEAFF
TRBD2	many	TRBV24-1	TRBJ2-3	TGTGCCACCAGTGACCCGCTCGCGGGAGACGGGGTTGATACGCAGTATTTT	CATSDPLAGDGVDTQYF
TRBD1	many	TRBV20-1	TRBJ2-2	TGCAGTGCCACGGACAGGGGGGGCTACACCGGGGAGCTGTTTTTT	CSATDRGGYTGELFF
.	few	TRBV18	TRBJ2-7	TGTGCCAGCTCGGCGACAGACGGAGAGCAGTACTTC	CASSATDGEQYF
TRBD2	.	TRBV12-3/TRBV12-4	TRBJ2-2	TGTGCCAGCAGATCTAGCGGGGTGTTTATCGGGGAGCTGTTTTTT	CASRSSGVFIGELFF
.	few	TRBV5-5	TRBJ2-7	TGTGCCAGCAGCTTGGCCCCCACGCAGGACGGGCATTTT	CASSLAPTQDGHF
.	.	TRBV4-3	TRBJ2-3	TGCGCCAGCAGCCTCCTTTCTAGCACAGATACGCAGTATTTT	CASSLLSSTDTQYF
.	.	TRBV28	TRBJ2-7	TGTGCCAGCCGCCCTAATGGGGGAAGAGGCGAGCAGTACTTC	CASRPNGGRGEQYF